By share of the sample, the clone carrying this T cell receptor (delta chain) is medium-sized. The sample belongs to a study of gamma-delta T cells after stem cell transplantation. Germline lookup yields CDR1 GEAIGNYY and CDR2 EKD. The CDR3 is made up of 18 amino acids. Trimming cost V 4 bases and J 4 bases, with 27 bases left between them. TCRdb reanalyzed the RT-PCR reads using CATT. The table has over 3,000 delta-chain clones, roughly 22% seen once; the top ten hold 20% to 30%. The sequenced material came from gamma-delta T cells. The gene calls are TRDV2 and TRDJ1; perhaps TRDD3 as D (6 bases). The source of this sequence is a human donor. It is not recorded whose cells these are; they may come from a transplant donor. In DNA form, the CDR3 reads TGTGCCTGTGAATCCTTGGATACTTTATCCGGATTCGGCGATAAACTCATCTTT. Its translation: CACESLDTLSGFGDKLIF.